This T cell receptor beta chain was obtained from a study of blood T cell repertoires in COVID-19. Method: immunoSEQ multiplex PCR; TCRdb's copy keeps in-frame clones and lacks some. This repertoire shows fewer than 60,000 clones, around four fifths found once; its top ten account for 10% to 15%. This TCR was recovered from a woman of 80 years or more with acute or convalescent COVID-19. The sample was peripheral blood.

CDR3 sequence reads: CSASDLGSANEKLFF. In DNA, the CDR3 is TGCAGTGCTAGTGACTTGGGGAGCGCTAATGAAAAACTGTTTTTT. This chain joins TRBV20-1 and TRBJ1-4; no definite D call. The CDR3 loop spans 15 amino acids. V dropped 3 bases and J dropped 3 bases, with 14 bases sitting between them. Germline V CDR1 and CDR2: DFQATT, SNEGSKA (reference sequence).